This TCR beta chain appears in the sequencing data of a study of blood T cells in healthy people across ages. This clonotype appeared a few times. Its antigen is as yet unknown. Looked up from germline, CDR1 is MGHRA and CDR2 is YSYEKL. This CDR3 spans 13 amino acids. J gave up 4 bases and V 2 bases, and 2 bases lay outside the gene matches. Alongside a J-beta primer mix, a sample-barcoded 5' primer served in a second PCR lasting 7 to 11 cycles. Every single cDNA molecule received a tag from a template-switch adaptor with 12 random nucleotides. Each CDR3 protein gets one entry after TCRdb re-called the 5' RACE reads with MiXCR. This repertoire shows around 800,000 distinct CDR3 sequences, roughly 50% found once; its top ten account for 41%. Study-level findings and limits: Long-lived donors had more naive CD4+ cells and higher diversity than aged donors.

Total RNA extracted from each sample amounted to at least 6 micrograms. Material for sequencing was blood. This clonotype originated in a man older than 75 in good health. The chain has TRBV4-1 and TRBJ2-7; TRBD1 agrees at 7 bases. In DNA form, the CDR3 reads TGCGCCAGCAGCCAAAGGGACAGATACGAGCAGTACTTC. Its translation: CASSQRDRYEQYF.